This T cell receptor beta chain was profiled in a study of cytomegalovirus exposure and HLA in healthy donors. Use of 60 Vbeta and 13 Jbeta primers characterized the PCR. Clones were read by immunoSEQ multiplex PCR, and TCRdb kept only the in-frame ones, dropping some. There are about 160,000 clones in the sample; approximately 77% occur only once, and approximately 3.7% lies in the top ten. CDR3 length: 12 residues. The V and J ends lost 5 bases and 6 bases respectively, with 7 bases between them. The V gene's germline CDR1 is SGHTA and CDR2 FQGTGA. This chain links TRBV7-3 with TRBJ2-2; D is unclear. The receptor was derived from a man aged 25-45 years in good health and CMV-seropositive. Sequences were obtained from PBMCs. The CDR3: CASSPPAGELFF. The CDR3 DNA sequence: TGTGCCAGCAGCCCCCCGGCCGGGGAGCTGTTTTTT.